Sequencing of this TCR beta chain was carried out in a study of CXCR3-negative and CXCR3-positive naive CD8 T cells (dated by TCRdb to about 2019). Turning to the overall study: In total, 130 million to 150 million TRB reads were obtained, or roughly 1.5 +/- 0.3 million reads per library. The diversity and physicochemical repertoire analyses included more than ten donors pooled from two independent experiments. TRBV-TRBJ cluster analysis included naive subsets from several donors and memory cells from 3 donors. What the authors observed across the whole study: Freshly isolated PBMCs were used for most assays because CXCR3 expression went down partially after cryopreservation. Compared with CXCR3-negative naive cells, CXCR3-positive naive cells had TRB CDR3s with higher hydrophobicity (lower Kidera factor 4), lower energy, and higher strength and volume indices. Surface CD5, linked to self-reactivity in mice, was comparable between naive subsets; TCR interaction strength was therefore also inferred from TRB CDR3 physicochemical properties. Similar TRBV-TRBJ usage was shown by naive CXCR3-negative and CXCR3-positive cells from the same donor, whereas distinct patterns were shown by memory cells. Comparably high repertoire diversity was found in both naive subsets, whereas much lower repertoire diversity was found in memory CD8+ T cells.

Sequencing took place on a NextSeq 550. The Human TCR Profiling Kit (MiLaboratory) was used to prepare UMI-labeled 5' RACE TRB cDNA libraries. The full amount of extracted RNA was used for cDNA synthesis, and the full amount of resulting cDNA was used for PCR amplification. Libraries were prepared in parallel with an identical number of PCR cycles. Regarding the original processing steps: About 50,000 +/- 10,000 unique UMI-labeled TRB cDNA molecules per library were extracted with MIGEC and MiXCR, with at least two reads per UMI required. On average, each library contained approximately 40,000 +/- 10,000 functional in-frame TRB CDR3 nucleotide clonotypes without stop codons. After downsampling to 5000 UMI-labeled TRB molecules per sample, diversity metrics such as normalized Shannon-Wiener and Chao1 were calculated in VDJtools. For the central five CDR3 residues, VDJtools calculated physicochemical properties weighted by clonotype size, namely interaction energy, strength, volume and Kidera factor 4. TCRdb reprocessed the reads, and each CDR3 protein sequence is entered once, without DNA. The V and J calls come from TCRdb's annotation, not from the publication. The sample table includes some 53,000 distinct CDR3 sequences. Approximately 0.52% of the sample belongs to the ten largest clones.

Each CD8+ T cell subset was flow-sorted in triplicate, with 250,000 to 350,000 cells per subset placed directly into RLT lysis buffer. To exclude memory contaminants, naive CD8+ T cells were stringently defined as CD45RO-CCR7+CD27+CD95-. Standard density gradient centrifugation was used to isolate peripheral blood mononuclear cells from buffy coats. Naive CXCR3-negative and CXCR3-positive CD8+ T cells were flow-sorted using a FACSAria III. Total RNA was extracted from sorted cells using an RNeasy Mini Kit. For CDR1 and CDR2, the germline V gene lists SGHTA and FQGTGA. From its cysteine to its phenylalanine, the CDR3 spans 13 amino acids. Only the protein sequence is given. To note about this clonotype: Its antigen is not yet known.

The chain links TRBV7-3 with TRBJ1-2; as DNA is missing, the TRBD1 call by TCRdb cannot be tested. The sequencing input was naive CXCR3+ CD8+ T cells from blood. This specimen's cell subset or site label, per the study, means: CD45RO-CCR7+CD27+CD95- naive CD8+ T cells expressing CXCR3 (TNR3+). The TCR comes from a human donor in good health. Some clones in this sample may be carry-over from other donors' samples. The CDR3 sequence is CASSLTGDYGYTF.